This TCR beta chain stems from a study of T-cell reconstitution after alpha-beta-depleted transplantation in children. Study-level points and caveats: About two months after transplant, alpha-beta T cells reportedly came from several hundred expanded graft clones.

This CDR3 has 17 amino acids. The germline V gene has CDR1 MDHEN and CDR2 SYDVKM. V gave up 5 bases and J gave up 0 bases; unmatched junction bases: 6. In the case of this clonotype: Its target is unknown.

For TCRbeta, the library was prepared with unique molecular identifiers. TCRdb independently ran MiXCR on the PCR reads; one entry per CDR3 protein. The sample includes some 6,000 distinct CDR3 sequences, 16% of them seen just once. V is TRBV28 and J is TRBJ2-7, with 14 bases identical to TRBD2. The sequenced sample was PBMCs, mostly from graft donor cells, obtained 60 days after TCRalphabeta/CD19-depleted stem cell transplant. The clonotype was recovered from a male patient younger than 18 who had a stem cell transplant for acute myeloid leukemia, so the T cells may come from the graft donor. The CDR3 loop is CASSPLGTSGSSYEQYF. The CDR3 DNA follows: TGTGCCAGCAGTCCTCTCGGGACTAGCGGGAGCTCCTACGAGCAGTACTTC.